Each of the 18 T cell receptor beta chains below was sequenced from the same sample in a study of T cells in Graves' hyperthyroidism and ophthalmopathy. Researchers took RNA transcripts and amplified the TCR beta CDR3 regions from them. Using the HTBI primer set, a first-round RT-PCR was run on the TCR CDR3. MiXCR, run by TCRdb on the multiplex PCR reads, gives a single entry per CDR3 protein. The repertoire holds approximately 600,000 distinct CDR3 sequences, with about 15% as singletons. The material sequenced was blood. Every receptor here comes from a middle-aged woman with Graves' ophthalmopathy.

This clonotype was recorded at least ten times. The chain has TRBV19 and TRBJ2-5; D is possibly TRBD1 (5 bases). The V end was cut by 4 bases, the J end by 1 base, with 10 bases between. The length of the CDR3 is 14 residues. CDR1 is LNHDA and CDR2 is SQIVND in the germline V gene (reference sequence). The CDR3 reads CASSRQITQETQYF. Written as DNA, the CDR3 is TGTGCCAGTAGTAGACAGATTACCCAAGAGACCCAGTACTTC.

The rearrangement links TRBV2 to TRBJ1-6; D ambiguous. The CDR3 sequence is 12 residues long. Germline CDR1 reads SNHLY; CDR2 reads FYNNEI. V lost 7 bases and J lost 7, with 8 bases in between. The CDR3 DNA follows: TGTGCCAGCAAGGTTGGGAATTCACCCCTCCACTTT. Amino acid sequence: CASKVGNSPLHF.

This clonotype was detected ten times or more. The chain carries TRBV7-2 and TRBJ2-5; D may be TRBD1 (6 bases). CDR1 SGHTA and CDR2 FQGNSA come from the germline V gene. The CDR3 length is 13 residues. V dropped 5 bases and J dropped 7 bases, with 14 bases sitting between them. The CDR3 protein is CASSPQGFATQYF. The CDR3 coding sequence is TGTGCCAGCAGCCCCCAGGGGTTCGCGACCCAGTACTTC.

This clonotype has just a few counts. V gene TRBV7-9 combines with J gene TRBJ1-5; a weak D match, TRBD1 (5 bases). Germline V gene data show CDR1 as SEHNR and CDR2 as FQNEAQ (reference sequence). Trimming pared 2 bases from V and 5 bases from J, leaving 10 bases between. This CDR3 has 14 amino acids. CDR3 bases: TGTGCCAGCAGCTTATCAGGGTCGTATCAGCCCCAGCATTTT. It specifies CASSLSGSYQPQHF.

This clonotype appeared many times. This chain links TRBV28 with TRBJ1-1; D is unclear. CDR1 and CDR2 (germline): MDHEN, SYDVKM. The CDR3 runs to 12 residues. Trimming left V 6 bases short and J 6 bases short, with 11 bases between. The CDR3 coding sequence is TGTGCCAGCAGGGATAGGAGGTCTGAAGCTTTCTTT. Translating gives CASRDRRSEAFF.

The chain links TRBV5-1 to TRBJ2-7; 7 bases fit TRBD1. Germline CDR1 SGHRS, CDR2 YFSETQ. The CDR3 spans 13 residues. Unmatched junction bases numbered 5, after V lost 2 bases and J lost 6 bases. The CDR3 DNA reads TGCGCCAGCAGCTTTCTACAGGGGTTCGAGCAGTACTTC. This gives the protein CASSFLQGFEQYF.

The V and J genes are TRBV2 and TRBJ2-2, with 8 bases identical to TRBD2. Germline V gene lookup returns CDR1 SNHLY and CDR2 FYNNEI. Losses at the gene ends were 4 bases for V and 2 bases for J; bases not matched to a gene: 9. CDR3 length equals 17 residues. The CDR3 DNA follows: TGTGCCAGCAGTGTCGGTGAACTAGCGGTCAACACCGGGGAGCTGTTTTTT. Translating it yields CASSVGELAVNTGELFF.

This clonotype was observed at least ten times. The CDR3 coding sequence is TGTGCCAGCAGCTTCACCTTTGGGGGGATGGGAGAGCAGTACTTC. Translation: CASSFTFGGMGEQYF. The chain uses TRBV7-8 and TRBJ2-7; D might be TRBD2 (6 bases). The germline gives CDR1 SGHVS, CDR2 FQNEAQ. V lost 3 bases and J lost 7, with 19 bases in between. CDR3 length equals 15 residues.

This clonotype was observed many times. The chain's CDR3 is CAWSVGTGSNQPQHF. The CDR3 nucleotides read TGTGCCTGGAGTGTGGGGACAGGGTCAAATCAGCCCCAGCATTTT. The rearrangement links TRBV30 to TRBJ1-5; 9 bases map to TRBD1. This CDR3 region has 15 residues. The V segment lost 0 bases and the J segment 4 bases; nucleotides outside the gene matches: 4. Germline V gene sequence: CDR1 GTSNPN, CDR2 SVGIG (reference sequence).

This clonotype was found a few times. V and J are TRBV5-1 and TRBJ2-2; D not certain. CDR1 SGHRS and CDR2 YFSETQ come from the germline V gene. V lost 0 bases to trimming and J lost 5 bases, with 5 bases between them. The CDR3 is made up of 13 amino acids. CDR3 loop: CASSLVWTGELFF. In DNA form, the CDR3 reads TGCGCCAGCAGCTTGGTGTGGACCGGGGAGCTGTTTTTT.

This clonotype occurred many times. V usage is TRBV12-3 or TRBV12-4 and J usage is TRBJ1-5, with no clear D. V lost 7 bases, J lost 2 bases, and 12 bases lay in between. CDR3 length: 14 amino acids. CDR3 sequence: CASMSYLGNQPQHF. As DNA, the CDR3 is TGTGCCAGCATGTCATACCTGGGCAATCAGCCCCAGCATTTT.

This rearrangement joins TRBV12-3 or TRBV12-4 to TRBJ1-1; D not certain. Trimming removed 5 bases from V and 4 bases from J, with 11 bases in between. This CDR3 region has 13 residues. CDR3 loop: CASSPRRLTEAFF. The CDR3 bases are TGTGCCAGCAGTCCTCGACGGCTCACTGAAGCTTTCTTT.

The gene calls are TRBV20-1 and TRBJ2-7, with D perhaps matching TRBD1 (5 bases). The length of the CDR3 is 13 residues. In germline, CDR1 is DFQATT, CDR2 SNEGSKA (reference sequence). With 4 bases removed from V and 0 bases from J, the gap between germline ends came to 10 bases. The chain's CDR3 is CSAMDTYSYEQYF. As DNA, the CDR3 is TGCAGTGCTATGGACACCTACTCCTACGAGCAGTACTTC.

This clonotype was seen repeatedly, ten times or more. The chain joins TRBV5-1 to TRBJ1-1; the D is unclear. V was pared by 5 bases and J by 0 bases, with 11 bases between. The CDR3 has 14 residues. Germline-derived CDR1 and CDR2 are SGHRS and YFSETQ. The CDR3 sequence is CASRGTPMNTEAFF. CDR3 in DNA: TGCGCCAGCAGAGGAACTCCGATGAACACTGAAGCTTTCTTT.

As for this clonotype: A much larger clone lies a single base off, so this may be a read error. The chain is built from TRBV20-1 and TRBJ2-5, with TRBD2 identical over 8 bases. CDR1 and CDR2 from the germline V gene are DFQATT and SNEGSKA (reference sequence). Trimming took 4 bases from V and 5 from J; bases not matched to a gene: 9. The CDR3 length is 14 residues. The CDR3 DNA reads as TGCAGTGCTATTGGGACTAGTAATCATGAGACCCAGTACTTC. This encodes CSAIGTSNHETQYF.

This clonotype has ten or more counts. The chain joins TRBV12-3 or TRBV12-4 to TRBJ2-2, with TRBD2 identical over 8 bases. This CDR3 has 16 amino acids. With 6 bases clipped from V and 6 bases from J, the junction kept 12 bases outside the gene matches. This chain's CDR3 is CASSPQAGGGPGELFF. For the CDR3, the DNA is TGTGCCAGCAGCCCCCAGGCGGGAGGTGGGCCCGGGGAGCTGTTTTTT.

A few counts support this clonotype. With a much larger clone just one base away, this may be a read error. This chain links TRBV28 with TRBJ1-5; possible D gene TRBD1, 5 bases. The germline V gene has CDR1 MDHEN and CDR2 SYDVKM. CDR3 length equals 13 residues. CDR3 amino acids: CAGRRDANQPQHF. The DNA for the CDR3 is TGTGCCGGCAGAAGGGACGCCAATCAGCCCCAGCATTTT.

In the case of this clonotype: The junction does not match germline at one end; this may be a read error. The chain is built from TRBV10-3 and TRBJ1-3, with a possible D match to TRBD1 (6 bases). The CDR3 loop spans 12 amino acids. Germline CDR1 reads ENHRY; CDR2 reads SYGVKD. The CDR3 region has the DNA TGTGCCATAGGGGGGGCTGGAAACACTATATATTTT. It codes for CAIGGAGNTIYF.